Listed below are T cell receptor beta chains from one sample, sequenced in a study of blood T cell repertoires in COVID-19. TCRdb's copy holds only in-frame clones and misses some; the assay was immunoSEQ multiplex PCR. The table includes tens of thousands of clones, around 90% detected once. Input material: peripheral blood. These receptors were obtained from a male donor with acute or convalescent COVID-19. The CDR3 runs from the conserved cysteine through the conserved F or W. Each record gives: clone size, J gene, D gene, V gene, CDR3 protein, CDR3 DNA. D genes are given only for firm matches. Not all rows give a size; the values are once, few, many and, for expanded clones, a class.

>-|TRBJ2-5|-|TRBV5-1
CASSLATTVQETQYF
TGCGCCAGCAGCTTGGCGACGACAGTACAAGAGACCCAGTACTTC
>-|TRBJ1-2|-|TRBV10-3
CAISESGDTTNYGYTF
TGTGCCATCAGTGAGTCGGGGGACACTACTAACTATGGCTACACCTTC
>-|TRBJ2-2|TRBD1|TRBV7-9
CASRTGTGDAGELFF
TGTGCCAGCAGGACCGGGACAGGGGATGCCGGGGAGCTGTTTTTT
>-|TRBJ2-2|TRBD2|TRBV18
CASSPPGLAETGELFF
TGTGCCAGCTCACCACCGGGGCTAGCGGAGACCGGGGAGCTGTTTTTT
>-|TRBJ2-7|TRBD2|TRBV7-2
CASSLASSGGFTSYEQYF
TGTGCCAGCAGCTTAGCGAGTAGCGGGGGGTTCACTTCCTACGAGCAGTACTTC
>-|TRBJ1-4|TRBD1|TRBV19
CASSIRRTGRANNNEKLFF
TGTGCCAGTAGTATAAGGCGGACAGGACGAGCGAATAATAATGAAAAACTGTTTTTT
>-|TRBJ2-3|TRBD1|TRBV19
CASSVGQGTGDTQYF
TGTGCCAGTAGTGTCGGACAGGGGACGGGCGATACGCAGTATTTT
>-|TRBJ1-6|TRBD1|TRBV7-8
CASSLGTGTNSPLHF
TGTGCCAGCAGCTTAGGGACAGGGACAAATTCACCCCTCCACTTT
>-|TRBJ1-3|TRBD1|TRBV9
CASSLQTGVGNTIYF
TGTGCCAGCAGCTTACAGACAGGGGTCGGAAACACCATATATTTT
>-|TRBJ2-7|-|TRBV7-8
CASSPTQGKWFYEQYF
TGTGCCAGCAGCCCAACACAGGGAAAATGGTTCTACGAGCAGTACTTC
>-|TRBJ1-4|TRBD1|TRBV5-1
CASRRGQDNEKLFF
TGCGCCAGCAGACGGGGACAGGATAATGAAAAACTGTTTTTT
>once|TRBJ2-3|-|TRBV24-1
CATSDSRPGGIGADTQYF
TGTGCCACCAGTGATTCCCGACCCGGAGGGATAGGAGCAGATACGCAGTATTTT
>few|TRBJ1-2|-|TRBV28
CASSPGGGDYGYTF
TGTGCCAGCAGCCCGGGGGGAGGTGACTATGGCTACACCTTC
>-|TRBJ2-7|-|TRBV5-1
CASSLRQTSYYEQYF
TGCGCCAGCAGCCTTCGACAGACGAGCTACTACGAGCAGTACTTC
>-|TRBJ2-3|TRBD2|TRBV20-1
CSASLGGLAGGSTDTQYF
TGCAGTGCTAGTTTAGGTGGACTAGCGGGGGGTAGCACAGATACGCAGTATTTT
>once|TRBJ1-2|TRBD1|TRBV6-5
CASSPGGDYGYTF
TGTGCCAGCAGTCCAGGGGGCGACTATGGCTACACCTTC
>-|TRBJ1-6|-|TRBV5-1
CASSLAGTLNSPLHF
TGCGCCAGCAGCTTGGCCGGGACATTGAATTCACCCCTCCACTTT
>-|TRBJ2-3|-|TRBV27
CASSLSSITDTQYF
TGTGCCAGCAGTTTATCGTCAATTACAGATACGCAGTATTTT
>-|TRBJ2-6|TRBD1|TRBV7-3
CASSLDRAGANVLTF
TGTGCCAGCAGCCTTGACAGGGCTGGGGCCAACGTCCTGACTTTC
>-|TRBJ2-5|TRBD2|TRBV5-1
CASSLAGLAGQETQYF
TGCGCCAGCAGCTTGGCCGGGCTAGCGGGGCAGGAGACCCAGTACTTC
>once|TRBJ1-2|-|TRBV3-1/TRBV3-2
CASSQESQGTYGYTF
TGTGCCAGCAGCCAAGAGTCCCAGGGCACCTATGGCTACACCTTC
>-|TRBJ1-1|-|TRBV5-1
CASSKGHENTEAFF
TGCGCCAGCAGCAAGGGACACGAGAACACTGAAGCTTTCTTT